This T cell receptor beta chain was retrieved from a study of shared clonotypes between healthy human individuals. Background on the study: CD8 memory received one plate per donor, CD8 naive two, CD4 memory three and CD4 naive three.

Naive CD8 cells lacked CD45RO and underwent positive selection for CCR7, leaving out terminally differentiated effector memory CD45RA+ cells. As concerns this clone: Its matching antigen is unknown.

How the authors handled the data: From ImmunoSEQ came sequences covering only the junction and carrying no quality scores, so filtering differed. Sequencing used immunoSEQ multiplex PCR; TCRdb keeps in-frame clones, though not all of them. V, J and clone size are taken as reported in that table, and D and trimming were inferred from the DNA itself. This sample carries approximately 840,000 clones, 90% to 98% of them seen once, and the ten largest clones take approximately 0.2%. Germline CDR1 is LNHNV and CDR2 is YYDKDF (reference sequence). V lost 0 bases to trimming and J lost 5 bases, with 13 bases between them. This CDR3 has 15 amino acids. Study-wide findings and caveats: Roughly 5.3% of naive CD4 clonotypes were common to a few donors. Lower generation probabilities were found for non-shared clonotypes than for those shared by all four donors.

Sequenced sample: naive CD8+ T cells sorted from blood. This receptor was taken from a man aged 25 to 40 in good health. This chain links TRBV15 with TRBJ1-2; a possible D gene is TRBD1 (6 bases). CDR3 region: CATSRDRGTPYGYTF. The CDR3, as DNA: TGTGCCACCAGCAGAGATAGGGGGACACCGTATGGCTACACCTTC.